This T cell receptor (beta chain) was sequenced during a study of T cell changes during pregnancy in multiple sclerosis. The CDR3 consists of 15 residues. Germline CDR1 and CDR2: MGHDK and SYGVNS. Trimming stripped 4 bases from V and 2 bases from J, with 14 bases between. This clone came up a few times. Produced via immunoSEQ multiplex PCR; TCRdb's table is partial and in-frame only. The table has some 42,000 clones, 70% to 90% seen once. The V call is TRBV25-1, the J call TRBJ2-5, with D possibly TRBD2 on 5 matching bases. Sample: CD4+ T cells from peripheral blood mononuclear cells, taken after pregnancy. The sequence was obtained from a female donor with multiple sclerosis, enrolled in a pregnancy study. CDR3 bases: TGTGCCAGCAGTGCGGCCAGCGGACCTCAAGAGACCCAGTACTTC. Translated, it gives CASSAASGPQETQYF.